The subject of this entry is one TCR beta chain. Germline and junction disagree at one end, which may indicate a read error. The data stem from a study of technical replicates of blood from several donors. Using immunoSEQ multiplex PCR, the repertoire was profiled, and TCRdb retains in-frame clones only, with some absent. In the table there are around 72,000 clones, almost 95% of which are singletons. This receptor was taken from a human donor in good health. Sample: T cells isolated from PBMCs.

CDR3 nucleotides: TGTGCCAGTAGCCACACGGGGGAGCTGTTTTTT. This translates into CASSHTGELFF. V usage is TRBV19 and J usage is TRBJ2-2, with D uncertain. Per germline, CDR1 LNHDA and CDR2 SQIVND (reference sequence). The CDR3 spans 11 residues.